This entry lists 9 T cell receptor beta chains sequenced from one sample in a study of naive and memory T cell subsets. The library had UMIs added by 3' ligation of an oligonucleotide to TCR cDNA. Four PCR rounds used nested alpha and beta constant region primers plus the SP2 primer. In TCRdb, the 5' RACE reads were re-called with MiXCR into one record per CDR3 protein. The sample carries 55,000 to 70,000 distinct CDR3 sequences, 7.6% recorded once. Source of these receptors: a female donor in good health.

The table lists this clonotype with a few counts. V gene TRBV29-1 combines with J gene TRBJ1-4; the match to TRBD1 covers 9 bases. Losses at the gene ends were 6 bases for V and 11 bases for J; bases not matched to a gene: 10. CDR1 and CDR2 (germline): SQVTM, ANQGSEA. The CDR3 has 13 amino acids. The CDR3 coding sequence is TGCAGCGTGGAGGAACAGGGGGCAAGGAAACTGTTTTTT. This gives the protein CSVEEQGARKLFF.

This clonotype was recorded a few times. CDR3 in amino acids: CASSSSKGKETDTQYF. As DNA, the CDR3 is TGTGCCAGCAGCTCTTCCAAGGGAAAGGAAACAGATACGCAGTATTTT. The chain recombines TRBV7-9 with TRBJ2-3; D gene ambiguous. The germline CDR1 and CDR2 sequences are SEHNR and FQNEAQ (reference sequence). This CDR3 is 16 amino acids long. Trimming removed 4 bases from V and 3 bases from J, with 17 bases in between.

This clonotype turned up a few times. The chain is built from TRBV7-2 and TRBJ2-7; D is unclear. Trimming stripped 2 bases from V and 6 bases from J, with 11 bases between. Germline V gives CDR1 SGHTA, CDR2 FQGNSA. The CDR3 runs 13 residues. The CDR3 bases are TGTGCCAGCAGCTTAACTGCCTGGGGCGAGCAGTACTTC. It encodes CASSLTAWGEQYF.

At least ten counts were recorded for this clonotype. V is TRBV7-2 and J is TRBJ2-5; D is undetermined. Germline values: CDR1 SGHTA, CDR2 FQGNSA. The CDR3 runs 13 residues. V gave up 2 bases and J gave up 5 bases, with 9 bases separating them. The CDR3 is CASSLRPAETQYF. CDR3 in DNA: TGTGCCAGCAGCTTAAGGCCCGCGGAGACCCAGTACTTC.

This clonotype was picked up a small number of times. CDR3 bases: TGTGCCAGCTCCCCCGGGCCTGGAAACACCATATATTTT. It translates to CASSPGPGNTIYF. The chain joins TRBV5-4 to TRBJ1-3; D uncertain. The CDR3 covers 13 residues. Per the germline V gene, CDR1 is SGHNT and CDR2 is YYREEE (reference sequence). The ends were cut back, 7 bases at V and 2 bases at J, with 10 bases in the middle.

Points on this clonotype: A read error may explain this, as a much larger clone is one base away. The CDR3 does not close with the conserved phenylalanine or tryptophan, likely indicating a read error. The chain carries TRBV7-9 and TRBJ1-1, with a tentative D call TRBD1 (5 bases). Germline V gene sequence: CDR1 SEHNR, CDR2 FQNEAQ (reference sequence). V gave up 4 bases and J gave up 0 bases, with 12 bases separating them. The CDR3 is 15 residues long. The CDR3 reads CASSSGRSVNTEAFS. The CDR3 DNA reads as TGTGCCAGCAGCTCGGGACGGAGTGTGAACACTGAAGCTTTCTCT.

This clonotype came up many times. The rearrangement links TRBV20-1 to TRBJ1-5, with 8 bases fitting TRBD1. Germline V lookup: CDR1 DFQATT, CDR2 SNEGSKA (reference sequence). The CDR3 is 15 amino acids. With V trimmed by 3 bases and J by 7 bases, 11 bases remained unmatched. The CDR3 sequence: CSARPSQGAQQPQHF. Here the CDR3 DNA reads TGCAGTGCTAGGCCATCTCAGGGGGCACAGCAGCCCCAGCATTTT.

Many counts were recorded for this clonotype. The gene calls are TRBV28 and TRBJ1-6; TRBD1 agrees at 10 bases. V gave up 4 bases and J gave up 7 bases; unmatched junction bases: 4. The CDR3 is 15 residues long. Per germline, CDR1 MDHEN and CDR2 SYDVKM. The chain's CDR3 is CASSSRTGGNSPLHF. The CDR3 nucleotides read TGTGCCAGCAGTTCCCGGACAGGGGGAAATTCACCCCTCCACTTT. Supplemented by reference TRBV28 and TRBJ1-6, the full variable domain reads DVKVTQSSRYLVKRTGEKVFLECVQDMDHENMFWYRQDPGLGLRLIYFSYDVKMKEKGDIPEGYSVSREKKERFSLILESASTNQTSMYLCASSSRTGGNSPLHFGNGTRLTVT.

About this clonotype: This sequence may be a read error, since a much larger clone differs from it by one base. This rearrangement joins TRBV25-1 to TRBJ1-2; no clear D gene. CDR1 and CDR2 (germline): MGHDK, SYGVNS. V was shortened by 1 base and J by 1 base, with 16 bases between the two germline ends. The CDR3 is 17 amino acids. Here the CDR3 reads CASSESGEGGCNYGYTF. Written as DNA, the CDR3 is TGTGCCAGCAGTGAATCCGGAGAGGGAGGGTGTAACTATGGCTACACCTTC.